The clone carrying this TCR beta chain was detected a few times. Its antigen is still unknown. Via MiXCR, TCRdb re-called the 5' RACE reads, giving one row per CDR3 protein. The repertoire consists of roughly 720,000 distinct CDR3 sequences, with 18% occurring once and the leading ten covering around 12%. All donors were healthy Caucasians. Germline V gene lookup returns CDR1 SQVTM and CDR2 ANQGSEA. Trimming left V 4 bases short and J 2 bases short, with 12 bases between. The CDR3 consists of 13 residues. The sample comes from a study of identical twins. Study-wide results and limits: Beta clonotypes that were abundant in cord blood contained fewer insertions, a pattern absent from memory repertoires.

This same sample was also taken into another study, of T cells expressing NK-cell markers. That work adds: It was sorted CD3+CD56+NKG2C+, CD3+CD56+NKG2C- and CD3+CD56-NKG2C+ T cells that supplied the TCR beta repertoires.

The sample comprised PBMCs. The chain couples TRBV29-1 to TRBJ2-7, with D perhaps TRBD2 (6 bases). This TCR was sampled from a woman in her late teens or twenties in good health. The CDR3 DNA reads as TGCAGCGTTGTGGGGGGAGCCACCTACGAGCAGTACTTC. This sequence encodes CSVVGGATYEQYF.